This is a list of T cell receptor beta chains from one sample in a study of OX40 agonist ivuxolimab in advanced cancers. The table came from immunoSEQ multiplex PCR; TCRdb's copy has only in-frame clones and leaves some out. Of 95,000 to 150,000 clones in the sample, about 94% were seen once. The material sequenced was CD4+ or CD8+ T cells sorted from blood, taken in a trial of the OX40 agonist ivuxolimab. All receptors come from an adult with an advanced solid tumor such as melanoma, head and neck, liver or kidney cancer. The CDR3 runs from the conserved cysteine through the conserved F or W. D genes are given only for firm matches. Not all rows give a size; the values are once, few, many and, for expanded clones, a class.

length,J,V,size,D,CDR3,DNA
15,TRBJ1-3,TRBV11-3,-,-,CASSTSGLSGNTIYF,TGTGCCAGCAGCACCTCGGGACTTTCTGGAAACACCATATATTTT
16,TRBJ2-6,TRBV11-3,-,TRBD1,CASSSGTGAGANVLTF,TGTGCCAGCAGCTCGGGGACAGGGGCCGGGGCCAACGTCCTGACTTTC
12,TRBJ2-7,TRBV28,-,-,CASSHGSGEQYF,TGTGCCAGCAGTCACGGGTCGGGCGAGCAGTACTTC
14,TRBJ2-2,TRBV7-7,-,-,CASSLMSLSGELFF,TGTGCCAGCAGCTTAATGTCCTTAAGTGGGGAGCTGTTTTTT
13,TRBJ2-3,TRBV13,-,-,CASRAASTDTQYF,TGTGCCAGCAGAGCCGCTAGCACAGATACGCAGTATTTT
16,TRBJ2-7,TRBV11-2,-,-,CASSSLDNSIPYEQYF,TGTGCCAGCAGCTCCTTGGACAATTCTATTCCCTACGAGCAGTACTTC
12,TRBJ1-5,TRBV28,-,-,CATLPGNQPQHF,TGTGCCACCCTCCCCGGCAATCAGCCCCAGCATTTT
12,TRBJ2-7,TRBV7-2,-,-,CASSLTRYEQYF,TGTGCCAGCAGCTTAACTCGCTACGAGCAGTACTTC
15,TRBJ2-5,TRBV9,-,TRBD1,CASSRYTGQQETQYF,TGTGCCAGCAGCCGTTACACGGGACAGCAAGAGACCCAGTACTTC
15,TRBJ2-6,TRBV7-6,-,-,CASSSGLSGANVLTF,TGTGCCAGCAGCTCGGGCCTCTCTGGGGCCAACGTCCTGACTTTC
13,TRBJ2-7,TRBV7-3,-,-,CASSLAHSYEQYF,TGTGCCAGCAGCTTAGCGCACTCCTACGAGCAGTACTTC
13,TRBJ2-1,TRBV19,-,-,CASSMKSLGEQFF,TGTGCCAGTAGTATGAAGAGCTTGGGTGAGCAGTTCTTC
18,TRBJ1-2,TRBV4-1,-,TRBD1,CASSQGLSPGRGNYGYTF,TGCGCCAGCAGCCAAGGACTTTCCCCCGGCAGGGGGAACTATGGCTACACCTTC
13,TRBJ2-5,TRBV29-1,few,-,CSVHLGSGETQYF,TGCAGCGTTCATTTAGGGAGTGGAGAGACCCAGTACTTC
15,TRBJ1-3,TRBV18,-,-,CASSPLESSGNTIYF,TGTGCCAGCTCACCACTCGAGAGCTCTGGAAACACCATATATTTT
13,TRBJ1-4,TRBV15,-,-,CATSRGVNEKLFF,TGTGCCACCAGCAGAGGCGTTAATGAAAAACTGTTTTTT
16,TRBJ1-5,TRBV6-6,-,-,CASSYSRRVPNQPQHF,TGTGCCAGCAGTTATTCCCGCAGGGTCCCCAATCAGCCCCAGCATTTT
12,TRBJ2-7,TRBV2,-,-,CASSVGDYEQYF,TGTGCCAGCAGTGTCGGGGACTACGAGCAGTACTTC
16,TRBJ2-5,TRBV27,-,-,CASSAHRDPGGETQYF,TGTGCCAGCAGTGCCCACAGGGATCCGGGAGGAGAGACCCAGTACTTC
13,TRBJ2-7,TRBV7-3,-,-,CASSFTASYEQYF,TGTGCCAGCAGCTTCACGGCTTCCTACGAGCAGTACTTC
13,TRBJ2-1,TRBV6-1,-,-,CASSHRAGRSGFF,TGTGCCAGCAGTCACCGAGCAGGGCGGAGCGGGTTCTTC
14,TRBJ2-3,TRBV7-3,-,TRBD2,CASSSSGRTDTQYF,TGTGCCAGCAGCTCTAGCGGACGCACAGATACGCAGTATTTT
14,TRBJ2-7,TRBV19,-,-,CASSIRGVSYEQYF,TGTGCCAGTAGTATTCGAGGGGTCTCCTACGAGCAGTACTTC
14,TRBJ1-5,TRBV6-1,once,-,CASSGDGKYQPQHF,TGTGCCAGCAGTGGAGACGGGAAGTATCAGCCCCAGCATTTT
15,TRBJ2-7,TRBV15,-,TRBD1,CATSRGRQGAGEQYF,TGTGCCACCAGCAGAGGCCGACAGGGGGCGGGCGAGCAGTACTTC
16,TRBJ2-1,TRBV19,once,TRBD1,CASRLKDRGITNEQFF,TGTGCCAGTAGGCTAAAGGACAGGGGGATAACCAATGAGCAGTTCTTC
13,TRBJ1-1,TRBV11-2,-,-,CASSLEGIGEAFF,TGTGCCAGCAGCTTAGAAGGGATAGGTGAAGCTTTCTTT
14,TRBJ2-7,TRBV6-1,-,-,CASSELYQGYEQYF,TGTGCCAGCAGTGAACTTTACCAGGGTTACGAGCAGTACTTC
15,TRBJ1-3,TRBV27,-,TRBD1,CASKRQGGPGNTIYF,TGTGCCAGCAAAAGACAGGGTGGCCCTGGAAACACCATATATTTT
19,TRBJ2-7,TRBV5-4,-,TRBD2,CASSPGGASGSKNIYEQYF,TGTGCCAGCAGCCCCGGAGGGGCTAGCGGGAGCAAAAATATCTACGAGCAGTACTTC
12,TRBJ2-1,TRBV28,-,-,CASSSPVNEQFF,TGTGCCAGCAGTTCCCCCGTCAATGAGCAGTTCTTC
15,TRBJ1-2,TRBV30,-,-,CAWTNRTGLGYGYTF,TGTGCCTGGACTAATAGGACGGGACTAGGCTATGGCTACACCTTC
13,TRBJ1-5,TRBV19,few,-,CASREGGPQPQHF,TGTGCCAGTAGGGAAGGGGGGCCTCAGCCCCAGCATTTT
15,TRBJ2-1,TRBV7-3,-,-,CASSLDGGPGNEQFF,TGTGCCAGCAGCCTAGACGGGGGGCCGGGCAATGAGCAGTTCTTC